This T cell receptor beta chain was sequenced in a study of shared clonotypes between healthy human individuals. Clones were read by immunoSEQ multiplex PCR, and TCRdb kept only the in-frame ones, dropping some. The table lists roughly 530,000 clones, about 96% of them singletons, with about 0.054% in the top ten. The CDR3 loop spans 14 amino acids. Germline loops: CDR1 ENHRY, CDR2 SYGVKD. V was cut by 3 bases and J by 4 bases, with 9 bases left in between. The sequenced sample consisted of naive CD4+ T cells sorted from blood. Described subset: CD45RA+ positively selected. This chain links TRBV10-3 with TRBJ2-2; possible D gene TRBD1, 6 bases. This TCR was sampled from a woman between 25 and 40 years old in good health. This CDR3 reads CAISEQGTTGELFF. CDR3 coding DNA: TGTGCCATCAGTGAACAGGGTACCACCGGGGAGCTGTTTTTT.